The clone carrying this TCR beta chain has a count of ten or more. Antigen specificity is unknown. Diagnoses rested on clinical symptoms, serum thyroxine and TRAb, thyroid ultrasound and orbital computed tomography. This sample stems from a study of T cells in Graves' hyperthyroidism and ophthalmopathy. Study background: Any treatment followed the collection of peripheral blood at initial diagnosis. Regarding the study as a whole: Clonotypes that were expanded in thyroid above 0.001 mostly appeared in blood too.

From RNA transcripts, TCR beta CDR3 regions were amplified. The TCR CDR3 was amplified in a first-round RT-PCR using the HTBI primer set. TCRdb re-called the multiplex PCR reads with MiXCR, one entry per CDR3 protein. The data show under 600,000 distinct CDR3 sequences, about a sixth seen once. Source material: blood. The TCR comes from a middle-aged woman with Graves' ophthalmopathy.

The CDR3 here is CASLKRGADTEAFF. The CDR3 DNA is TGTGCCAGCCTCAAGAGGGGGGCTGACACTGAAGCTTTCTTT. The V call is TRBV6-1, the J call TRBJ1-1; D may be TRBD1 (6 bases). Per the germline V gene, CDR1 is MNHNS and CDR2 is SASEGT. The CDR3 loop spans 14 amino acids. V lost 8 bases, J lost 3 bases, and 16 bases lay in between.